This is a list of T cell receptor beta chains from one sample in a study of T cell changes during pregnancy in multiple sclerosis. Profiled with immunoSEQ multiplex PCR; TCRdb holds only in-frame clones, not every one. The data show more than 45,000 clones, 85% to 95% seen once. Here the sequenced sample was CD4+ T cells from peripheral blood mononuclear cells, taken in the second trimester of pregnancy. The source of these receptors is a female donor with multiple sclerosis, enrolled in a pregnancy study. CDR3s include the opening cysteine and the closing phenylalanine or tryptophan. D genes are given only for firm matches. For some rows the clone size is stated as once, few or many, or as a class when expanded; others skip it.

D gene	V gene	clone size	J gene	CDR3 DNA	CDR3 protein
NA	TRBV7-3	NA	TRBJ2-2	TGTGCCAGCAGCCCCCAACCGCCTCCTCGGGGCGGGGAGCTGTTTTTT	CASSPQPPPRGGELFF
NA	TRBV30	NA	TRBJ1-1	TGTGCCTGGAGGGACATCACACAAGCTTTCTTT	CAWRDITQAFF
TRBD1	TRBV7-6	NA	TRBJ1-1	TGTGCCAGCAGCTTACTAGGACAGGGATCGGGAGTCGCTGAAGCTTTCTTT	CASSLLGQGSGVAEAFF
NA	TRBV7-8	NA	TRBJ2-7	TGTGCCAGCAGCTTAGCGCCAGGCCGCTACGAGCAGTACTTC	CASSLAPGRYEQYF
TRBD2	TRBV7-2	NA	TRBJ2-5	TGTGCCAGCAGCTTAGGGCTAGCGGGGGCCCGGGAGACCCAGTACTTC	CASSLGLAGARETQYF
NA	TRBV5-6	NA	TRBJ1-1	TGTGCCAGCAGCGTTTCGTGGGGGCGTCTAAACACTGAAGCTTTCTTT	CASSVSWGRLNTEAFF
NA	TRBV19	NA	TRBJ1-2	TGTGCCAGTAGTCTCCAGGACTCCCGTAGGGTGGGCTACACCTTC	CASSLQDSRRVGYTF
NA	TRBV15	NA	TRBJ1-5	TGTGCCACCAGCAGGGAACAGGGCAATAGCAATCAGCCCCAGCATTTT	CATSREQGNSNQPQHF
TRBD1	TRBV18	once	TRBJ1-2	TGTGCCAGCTCACGGGACAGGGAAGGAGGCTACACCTTC	CASSRDREGGYTF
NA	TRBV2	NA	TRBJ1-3	TGTGCCAGCAGTGAAACAGCCAACTCTGGAAACACCATATATTTT	CASSETANSGNTIYF
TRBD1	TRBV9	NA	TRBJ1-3	TGTGCCAGCAGCGCGGGACAGCCGAGCTCTGGAAACACCATATATTTT	CASSAGQPSSGNTIYF